This T cell receptor beta chain was captured in a study of OX40 agonist ivuxolimab in advanced cancers. Notes on the study in general: Fewer expanded clones were found on average in CD4+ than in CD8+ T cells.

Researchers took blood at baseline, on cycle 4 day 1, and on cycle 7 day 1. On this clone itself: Its antigen is still unknown.

The germline CDR1 and CDR2 sequences are SGDLS and YYNGEE. Trimming took 0 bases from V and 4 from J, leaving 13 bases between them. There are 15 residues in the CDR3. Here immunoSEQ multiplex PCR was the method, and the copy in TCRdb shows in-frame clones only, minus some. The table lists over 85,000 clones, about 91% of them singletons, with 0.3% to 0.4% in the top ten. This rearrangement joins TRBV9 to TRBJ1-2, with D perhaps TRBD1 (5 bases). The source material was CD4+ or CD8+ T cells sorted from blood, sampled in a trial of the OX40 agonist ivuxolimab. This TCR came from an adult with an advanced solid tumor such as melanoma, head and neck, liver or kidney cancer. DNA of the CDR3: TGTGCCAGCAGCGTAGGTTACAGGAGGGGCTATGGCTACACCTTC. Translating it yields CASSVGYRRGYGYTF. Drawing the rest from reference TRBV9 and TRBJ1-2, the complete variable domain is DSGVTQTPKHLITATGQRVTLRCSPRSGDLSVYWYQQSLDQGLQFLIQYYNGEERAKGNILERFSAQQFPDLHSELNLSSLELGDSALYFCASSVGYRRGYGYTFGSGTRLTVV.